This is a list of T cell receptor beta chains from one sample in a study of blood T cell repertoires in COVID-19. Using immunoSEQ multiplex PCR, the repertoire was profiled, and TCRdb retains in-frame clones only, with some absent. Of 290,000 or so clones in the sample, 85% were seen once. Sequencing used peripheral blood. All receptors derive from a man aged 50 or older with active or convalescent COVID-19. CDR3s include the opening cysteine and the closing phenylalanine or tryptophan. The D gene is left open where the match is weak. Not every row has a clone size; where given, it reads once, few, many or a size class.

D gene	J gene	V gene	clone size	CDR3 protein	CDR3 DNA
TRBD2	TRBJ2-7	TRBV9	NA	CASSAGLADYEQYF	TGTGCCAGCAGCGCTGGACTAGCGGACTACGAGCAGTACTTC
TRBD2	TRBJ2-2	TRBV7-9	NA	CASSLGLAGTGELFF	TGTGCCAGCAGCTTAGGACTAGCGGGAACCGGGGAGCTGTTTTTT
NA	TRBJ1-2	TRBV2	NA	CASHGEVPYGYTF	TGTGCCAGCCACGGGGAGGTCCCCTATGGCTACACCTTC
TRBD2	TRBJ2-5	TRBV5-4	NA	CASSPKTGLGGGETQYF	TGTGCCAGCAGCCCAAAGACGGGACTAGGAGGGGGAGAGACCCAGTACTTC
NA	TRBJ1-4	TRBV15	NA	CATSRSRNEKLFF	TGTGCCACCAGCAGATCCCGTAATGAAAAACTGTTTTTT
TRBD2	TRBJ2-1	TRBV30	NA	CAWSVIGAGVGNNEQFF	TGTGCCTGGAGTGTAATCGGGGCGGGAGTGGGAAACAATGAGCAGTTCTTC
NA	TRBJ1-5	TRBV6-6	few	CASSPIVSEGMVQYQPQHF	TGTGCCAGCAGTCCAATCGTGTCTGAGGGAATGGTACAGTATCAGCCCCAGCATTTT
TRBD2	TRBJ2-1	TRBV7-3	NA	CASSAGTSGINEQFF	TGTGCCAGCAGCGCTGGGACTAGCGGGATAAATGAGCAGTTCTTC
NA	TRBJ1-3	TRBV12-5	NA	CASLGGAGNTIYF	TGTGCTAGTTTGGGGGGGGCCGGAAACACCATATATTTT
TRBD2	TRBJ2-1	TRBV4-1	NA	CASRQLAGVEGEQFF	TGCGCCAGCAGACAACTAGCGGGAGTTGAAGGTGAGCAGTTCTTC
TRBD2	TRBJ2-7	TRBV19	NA	CASSSWGPIAGGLSYEQYF	TGTGCCAGTAGTAGCTGGGGTCCCATAGCGGGAGGCCTCTCCTACGAGCAGTACTTC
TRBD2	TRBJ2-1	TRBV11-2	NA	CASSLGWTTGGLDEQFF	TGTGCCAGCAGCTTAGGTTGGACTACCGGGGGGTTGGATGAGCAGTTCTTC
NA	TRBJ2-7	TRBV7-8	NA	CASSLAKGGQYF	TGTGCCAGCAGCTTAGCCAAGGGAGGGCAGTACTTC
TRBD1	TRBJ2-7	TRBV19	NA	CASRRDRGTYEQYF	TGTGCCAGCCGCCGGGACAGGGGGACCTACGAGCAGTACTTC
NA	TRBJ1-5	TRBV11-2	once	CASSPEGWGQPQHF	TGTGCCAGCAGCCCAGAGGGCTGGGGTCAGCCCCAGCATTTT
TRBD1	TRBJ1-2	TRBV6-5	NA	CASRVTGGVGYGYTF	TGTGCCAGCAGGGTAACAGGGGGAGTCGGCTATGGCTACACCTTC
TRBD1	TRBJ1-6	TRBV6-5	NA	CASSYSTGLGSPLHF	TGTGCCAGCAGTTACTCGACAGGGCTGGGTTCACCCCTCCACTTT
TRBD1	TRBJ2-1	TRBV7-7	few	CASSSRDRGFMEQFF	TGTGCCAGCAGCTCCCGGGACAGGGGCTTCATGGAGCAGTTCTTC
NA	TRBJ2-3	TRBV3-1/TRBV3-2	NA	CASSQADTADTQYF	TGTGCCAGCAGCCAAGCTGATACAGCAGATACGCAGTATTTT
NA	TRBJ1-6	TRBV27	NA	CASSLSRSAYNSPLHF	TGTGCCAGCAGTTTATCCCGTTCTGCGTATAATTCACCCCTCCACTTT
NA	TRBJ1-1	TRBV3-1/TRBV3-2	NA	CASSQDRGRSAEAFF	TGTGCCAGCAGCCAAGATCGGGGGAGGTCCGCTGAAGCTTTCTTT
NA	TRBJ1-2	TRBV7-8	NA	CASAGQNYGYTF	TGTGCCAGCGCAGGACAGAACTATGGCTACACCTTC
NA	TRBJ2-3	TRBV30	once	CAWSLTDTQYF	TGTGCCTGGAGTCTCACAGATACGCAGTATTTT
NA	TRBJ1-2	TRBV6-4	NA	CASSDRRERDYTF	TGTGCCAGCAGTGACCGGAGGGAAAGGGACTACACCTTC
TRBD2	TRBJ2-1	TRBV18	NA	CASSPITSGRNEQFF	TGTGCCAGCTCACCGATTACTAGCGGGAGGAATGAGCAGTTCTTC
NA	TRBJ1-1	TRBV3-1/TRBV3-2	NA	CASSPGDTSGTEAFF	TGTGCCAGCAGCCCAGGGGACACCTCGGGCACTGAAGCTTTCTTT
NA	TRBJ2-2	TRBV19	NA	CASSLDRRAVGELFF	TGTGCCAGTAGTTTAGACCGGAGGGCCGTCGGGGAGCTGTTTTTT
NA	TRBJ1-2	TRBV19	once	CASIHPQGYGYTF	TGTGCCAGCATACACCCTCAGGGCTATGGCTACACCTTC
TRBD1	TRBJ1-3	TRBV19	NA	CASRVGDRGSTGNTIYF	TGTGCCAGTAGAGTAGGAGACAGGGGTTCAACTGGAAACACCATATATTTT
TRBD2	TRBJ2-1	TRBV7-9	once	CASSPTSGSYNEQFF	TGTGCCAGCAGCCCCACTAGCGGGAGCTACAATGAGCAGTTCTTC
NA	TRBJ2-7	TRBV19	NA	CASSPAVGSYEQYF	TGTGCCAGTTCCCCCGCGGTCGGTTCCTACGAGCAGTACTTC
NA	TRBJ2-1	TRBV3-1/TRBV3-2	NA	CASTKSGSSYNEQFF	TGTGCCAGCACGAAGAGCGGAAGCTCCTACAATGAGCAGTTCTTC